The clone carrying this T cell receptor beta chain was seen more than once but under ten times. Its target is unknown. The sample is drawn from a study of cytomegalovirus exposure and HLA in healthy donors. General study results and limits: CMV serostatus was the only immune exposure information that was available.

The ends were cut back, 0 bases at V and 7 bases at J, with 13 bases in the middle. This CDR3 contains 15 residues. CDR1 is LGHNA and CDR2 is YSLEER in the germline V gene. With 60 Vbeta and 13 Jbeta primers, the PCR was carried out. Here immunoSEQ multiplex PCR was the method, and the copy in TCRdb shows in-frame clones only, minus some. This sample has 100,000 to 150,000 clones, with roughly 79% found just once. The V gene is TRBV4-3, the J gene TRBJ2-1; perhaps TRBD2 as D (5 bases). This sequence originates from a woman between 50 and 59 years old in good health and CMV-seronegative. Sequenced material: PBMCs. This CDR3 reads CASSQDWTPGNEQFF. The CDR3 bases are TGCGCCAGCAGCCAAGATTGGACCCCGGGAAATGAGCAGTTCTTC.